This is a list of T cell receptor beta chains from one sample in a study of cytomegalovirus exposure and HLA in healthy donors. Clones were read by immunoSEQ multiplex PCR, and TCRdb kept only the in-frame ones, dropping some. The repertoire has 71,000 or so clones, less than 95% of them found once; the top ten carry approximately 0.99%. Sequenced: PBMCs. These receptors were obtained from a woman younger than 35 in good health and CMV-seronegative. Each CDR3 is given with its conserved first and last residue. A D gene is named only where the DNA matches it firmly. Where a row states a size, it is once, few, many or the class of an expanded clone; other rows omit it.

TGTGCCAGCCAAGAGCAGGGGGGTTCACCCCTCCACTTT,CASQEQGGSPLHF,.,TRBJ1-6,TRBV7-2,TRBD1
TGTGCCATCAGCGAGGAGGGACAGGGGTGGAATGAGCAGTTCTTC,CAISEEGQGWNEQFF,.,TRBJ2-1,TRBV10-3,TRBD1
TGTGCCAGCAGCTTACGATGGTCGGGAGAGAATGAGCAGTTCTTC,CASSLRWSGENEQFF,.,TRBJ2-1,TRBV7-8,.
TGTGCCAGCAGAGGTCCAGGGGGCGCGATTTCGGGCGAGCAGTACTTC,CASRGPGGAISGEQYF,.,TRBJ2-7,TRBV2,TRBD1
TGCGCCAGCAGCCAAGATGTAGGGACAGGGGGATACGAGCAGTACTTC,CASSQDVGTGGYEQYF,once,TRBJ2-7,TRBV4-1,TRBD1
TGTGCCGGCCAGAGAGGGAGCGGAAACACCATATATTTT,CAGQRGSGNTIYF,.,TRBJ1-3,TRBV28,.
TGTGCCAGCTCACCACCCGGACTAGCGGGGGGGAAAAACATTCAGTACTTC,CASSPPGLAGGKNIQYF,.,TRBJ2-4,TRBV18,TRBD2
TGTGCCAGCAGCTTATACCCGGCGGCTAACTATGGCTACACCTTC,CASSLYPAANYGYTF,.,TRBJ1-2,TRBV7-9,.
TGTGCCTGGAGTTCCATGACAGGAAACACCATATATTTT,CAWSSMTGNTIYF,.,TRBJ1-3,TRBV30,.
TGTGCCAGCAGCTTAGAACTAAAGGAAAAACTGTTTTTT,CASSLELKEKLFF,.,TRBJ1-4,TRBV7-9,.
TGTGCCAGCAGTGAAACTAGCGGGGACTACAATGAGCAGTTCTTC,CASSETSGDYNEQFF,.,TRBJ2-1,TRBV6-4,TRBD2
TGTGCCAGCAGCGGGACAGGGGCCTACGAGCAGTACTTC,CASSGTGAYEQYF,.,TRBJ2-7,TRBV7-6,TRBD1
TGCAGCGTCCGGGACAGTCTGCACGAGCAGTACTTC,CSVRDSLHEQYF,.,TRBJ2-7,TRBV29-1,TRBD1
TGTGCCAGTAGCCGACATAACCGTAGCACAGATACGCAGTATTTT,CASSRHNRSTDTQYF,.,TRBJ2-3,TRBV19,.
TGCGCCAGCAGCCAGCTCGGACAGGCCTCCTATGGCTACACCTTC,CASSQLGQASYGYTF,.,TRBJ1-2,TRBV4-3,TRBD1
TGTGCCAGCAGCTCCCCAGGGGGCAACGCAGATACGCAGTATTTT,CASSSPGGNADTQYF,.,TRBJ2-3,TRBV11-1,TRBD1
TGTGCCAGCAGCTCCGGTGGAGAGACCCAGTACTTC,CASSSGGETQYF,.,TRBJ2-5,TRBV9,.
TGTGCCAGCAGCTCTAACAGGGGGCGAGGAGTGAACTATGGCTACACCTTC,CASSSNRGRGVNYGYTF,.,TRBJ1-2,TRBV11-2,TRBD1
TGTGCCAGCAGCGTTAGCGGGGGGGCAGGGTCAGATACGCAGTATTTT,CASSVSGGAGSDTQYF,.,TRBJ2-3,TRBV9,TRBD2
TGTGCCAGCAGTCATGGGACGGGGGCCTACGAGCAGTACTTC,CASSHGTGAYEQYF,.,TRBJ2-7,TRBV11-2,.
TGTGCCAGTAGTATAACTAGACAGGGCTGGAACACTGAAGCTTTCTTT,CASSITRQGWNTEAFF,.,TRBJ1-1,TRBV19,TRBD1
TGTGCCAGTACCGTAGGGGGGGAGCAGCCCCAGCATTTT,CASTVGGEQPQHF,.,TRBJ1-5,TRBV19,.
TGCGCCAGCAGCCGCTCCTGGGAGGACACCGGGGAGCTGTTTTTT,CASSRSWEDTGELFF,.,TRBJ2-2,TRBV4-1,.
TGTGCCAGCAGCTGGGGCGGCAATGAGCAGTTCTTC,CASSWGGNEQFF,.,TRBJ2-1,TRBV11-3,.
TGTGCCATCAGTGGAGAGGGGACAGGGTTGGCGGAGACCCAGTACTTC,CAISGEGTGLAETQYF,once,TRBJ2-5,TRBV10-3,TRBD1
TGTGCCAGCAGCGCGACTAGCGGGAGGCCAACAGATACGCAGTATTTT,CASSATSGRPTDTQYF,once,TRBJ2-3,TRBV9,TRBD2
TGTGCCAGCAGCCCTGGGTCGGGGACAGGGTATGGCTACACCTTC,CASSPGSGTGYGYTF,.,TRBJ1-2,TRBV14,TRBD1
TGTGCCAGCAGCCTGGTCGTAGAAGAGACCCAGTACTTC,CASSLVVEETQYF,.,TRBJ2-5,TRBV11-2,.
TGTGCCAGCACGCAGGGTGACTACGAGCAGTACTTC,CASTQGDYEQYF,.,TRBJ2-7,TRBV7-9,.
TGTGCCAGCAGCTTAGGTGGGGGCGTCTACGAGCAGTACTTC,CASSLGGGVYEQYF,.,TRBJ2-7,TRBV7-2,.
TGTGCCAGCAGTGACGCCTGGGGGACAGGGGGTGAAAAACTGTTTTTT,CASSDAWGTGGEKLFF,.,TRBJ1-4,TRBV6-4,TRBD1
TGTGCCAGCTCAGAAGGGGGCGCAATCCAAGAGACCCAGTACTTC,CASSEGGAIQETQYF,.,TRBJ2-5,TRBV18,TRBD1
TGTGCCAGCACGGAGGTATCCTACGAGCAGTACTTC,CASTEVSYEQYF,.,TRBJ2-7,TRBV2,.
TGCGCCAGCATGTATGGAACCGAGGACGGGGAGCTGTTTTTT,CASMYGTEDGELFF,.,TRBJ2-2,TRBV5-1,.
TGTGCCAGCAGCGCCCGTCTCGCGGATGAGCAGTTCTTC,CASSARLADEQFF,.,TRBJ2-1,TRBV7-3,.
TGTGCCAGTAGTATACTTGTAGCTGGGGCCAACGTCCTGACTTTC,CASSILVAGANVLTF,.,TRBJ2-6,TRBV19,.
TGTGCCAGTTCGACTAGCGGGGTTGGGGAGACCCAGTACTTC,CASSTSGVGETQYF,.,TRBJ2-5,TRBV7-3,TRBD2
TGTGCCAGCAGCCAAGTCTTCCTAGGACGTAGGGAGGATGGCTACACCTTC,CASSQVFLGRREDGYTF,.,TRBJ1-2,TRBV4-2,.
TGTGCCAGCAGCTTGGAGGCAGGGGGAAATAATTCACCCCTCCACTTT,CASSLEAGGNNSPLHF,.,TRBJ1-6,TRBV5-5,TRBD1
TGTGCCAGCAGCGTAGATGCGGGGGGGCTATCGTACAATGAGCAGTTCTTC,CASSVDAGGLSYNEQFF,.,TRBJ2-1,TRBV9,TRBD2